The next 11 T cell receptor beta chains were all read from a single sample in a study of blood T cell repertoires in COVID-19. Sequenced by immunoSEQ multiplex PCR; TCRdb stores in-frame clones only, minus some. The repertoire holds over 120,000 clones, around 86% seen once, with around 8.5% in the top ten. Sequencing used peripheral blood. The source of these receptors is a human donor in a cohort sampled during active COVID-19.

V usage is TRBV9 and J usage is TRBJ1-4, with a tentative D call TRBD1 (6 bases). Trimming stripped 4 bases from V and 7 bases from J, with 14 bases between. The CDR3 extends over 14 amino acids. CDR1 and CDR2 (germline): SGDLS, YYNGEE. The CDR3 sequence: CASSSGGRSEKLFF. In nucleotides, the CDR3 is TGTGCCAGCAGCTCCGGGGGGCGTAGTGAAAAACTGTTTTTT. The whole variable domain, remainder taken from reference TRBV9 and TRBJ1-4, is DSGVTQTPKHLITATGQRVTLRCSPRSGDLSVYWYQQSLDQGLQFLIQYYNGEERAKGNILERFSAQQFPDLHSELNLSSLELGDSALYFCASSSGGRSEKLFFGSGTQLSVL.

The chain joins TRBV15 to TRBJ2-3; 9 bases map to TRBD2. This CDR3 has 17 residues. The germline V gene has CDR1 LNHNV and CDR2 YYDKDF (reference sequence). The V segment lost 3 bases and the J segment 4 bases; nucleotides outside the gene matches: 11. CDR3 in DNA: TGTGCCACCAGCAGCTCCCCTCGGGCGGGAGGGTCAGATACGCAGTATTTT. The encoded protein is CATSSSPRAGGSDTQYF.

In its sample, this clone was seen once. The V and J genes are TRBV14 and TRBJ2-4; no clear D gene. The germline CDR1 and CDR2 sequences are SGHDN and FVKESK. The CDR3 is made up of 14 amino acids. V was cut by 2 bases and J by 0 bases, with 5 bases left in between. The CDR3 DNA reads TGTGCCAGCAGCCAATCAGGAGCCAAAAACATTCAGTACTTC. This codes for CASSQSGAKNIQYF.

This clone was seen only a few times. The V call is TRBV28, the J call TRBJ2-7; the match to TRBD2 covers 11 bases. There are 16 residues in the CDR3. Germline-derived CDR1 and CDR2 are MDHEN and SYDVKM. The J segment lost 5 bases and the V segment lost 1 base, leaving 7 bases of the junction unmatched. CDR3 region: CASSLSRRLAGNEQYF. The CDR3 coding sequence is TGTGCCAGCAGTTTATCTCGCCGACTAGCGGGAAACGAGCAGTACTTC.

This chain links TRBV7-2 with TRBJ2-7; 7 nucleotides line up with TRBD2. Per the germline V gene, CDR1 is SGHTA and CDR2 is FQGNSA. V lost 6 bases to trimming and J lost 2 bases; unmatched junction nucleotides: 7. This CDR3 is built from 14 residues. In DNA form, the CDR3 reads TGTGCCAGCAGGGGGAGGGCAGGGCCCTACGAGCAGTACTTC. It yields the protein CASRGRAGPYEQYF.

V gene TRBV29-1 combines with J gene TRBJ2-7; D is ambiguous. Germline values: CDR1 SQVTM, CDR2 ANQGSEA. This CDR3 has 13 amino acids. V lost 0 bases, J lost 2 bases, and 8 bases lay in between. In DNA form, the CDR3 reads TGCAGCGTTGAAGATCAGGCGACCTACGAGCAGTACTTC. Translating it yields CSVEDQATYEQYF.

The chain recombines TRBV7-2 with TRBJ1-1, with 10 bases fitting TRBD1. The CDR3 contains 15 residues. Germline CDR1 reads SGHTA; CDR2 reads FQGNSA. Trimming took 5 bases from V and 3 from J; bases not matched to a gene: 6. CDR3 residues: CASSPGTGVHTEAFF. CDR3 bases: TGTGCCAGCAGCCCCGGGACAGGGGTACACACTGAAGCTTTCTTT. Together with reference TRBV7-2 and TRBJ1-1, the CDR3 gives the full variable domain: GAGVSQSPSNKVTEKGKDVELRCDPISGHTALYWYRQSLGQGLEFLIYFQGNSAPDKSGLPSDRFSAERTGGSVSTLTIQRTQQEDSAVYLCASSPGTGVHTEAFFGQGTRLTVV.

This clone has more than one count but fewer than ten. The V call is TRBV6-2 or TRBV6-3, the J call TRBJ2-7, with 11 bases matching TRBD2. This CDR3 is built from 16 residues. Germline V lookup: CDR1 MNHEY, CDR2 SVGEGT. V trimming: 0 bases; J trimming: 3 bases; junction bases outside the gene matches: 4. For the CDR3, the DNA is TGTGCCAGCAGTTACTCGGAGGGACTAGCGGACTACGAGCAGTACTTC. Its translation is CASSYSEGLADYEQYF.

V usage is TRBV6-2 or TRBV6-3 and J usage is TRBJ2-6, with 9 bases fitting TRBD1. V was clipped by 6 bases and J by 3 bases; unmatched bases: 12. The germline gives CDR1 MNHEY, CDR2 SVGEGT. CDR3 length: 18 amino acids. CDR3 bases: TGTGCCAGCAGCAAAACCTCACAGGGGGCATATGGGGCCAACGTCCTGACTTTC. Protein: CASSKTSQGAYGANVLTF.

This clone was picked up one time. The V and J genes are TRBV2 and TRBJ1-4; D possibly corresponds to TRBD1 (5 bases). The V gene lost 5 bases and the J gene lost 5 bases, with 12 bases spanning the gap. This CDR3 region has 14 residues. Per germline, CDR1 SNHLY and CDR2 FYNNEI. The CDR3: CASSTLTGNEKLFF. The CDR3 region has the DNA TGTGCCAGCAGTACCCTAACAGGCAATGAAAAACTGTTTTTT.

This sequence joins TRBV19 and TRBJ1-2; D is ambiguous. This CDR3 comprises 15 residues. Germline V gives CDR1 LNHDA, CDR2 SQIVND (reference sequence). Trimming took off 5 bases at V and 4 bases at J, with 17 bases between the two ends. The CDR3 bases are TGTGCCAGTAGTGTCCAACAGAGCAGGCTCTATGGCTACACCTTC. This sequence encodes CASSVQQSRLYGYTF.